The present T cell receptor beta chain was sequenced within a study of post-analysis software for immune sequencing data. Study-wide results and limits: Four or five TRBV segments were significantly more frequent in patients than in controls. TRBV5-6, TRBV5-1 and TRBV20-1 were among these segments. Compared against controls, patients with multiple sclerosis displayed significantly lower normalized Chao1 diversity.

This clonotype was seen only a few times. The antigen is unknown. TCR beta libraries were prepared from cDNA with unique molecular identifiers. Each CDR3 protein is one row after TCRdb ran MiXCR on the PCR reads. The repertoire holds some 500,000 distinct CDR3 sequences, with under 55% as singletons. V gave up 3 bases and J gave up 6 bases, with 14 bases separating them. The CDR3 spans 13 residues. The germline V gene encodes CDR1 SQVTM and CDR2 ANQGSEA. Sequences were obtained from blood. The TCR sequence derives from a girl between 5 and 17 years old with multiple sclerosis. This chain connects TRBV29-1 to TRBJ1-2, with D possibly matching TRBD1 (6 bases). CDR3: CSVDRGRSDGYTF. The DNA for the CDR3 is TGCAGCGTTGATAGGGGGAGGAGTGATGGCTACACCTTC.